This T cell receptor beta chain was sequenced during a study of cytomegalovirus exposure and HLA in healthy donors. J was trimmed by 10 bases and V by 0 bases; bases with no gene match: 8. The CDR3 length is 14 residues. Germline CDR1 is MNHNY and CDR2 is SVGAGI (reference sequence). This clone was seen a handful of times. The primer mix had 60 Vbeta and 13 Jbeta primers. Here immunoSEQ multiplex PCR was the method, and the copy in TCRdb shows in-frame clones only, minus some. Of some 150,000 clones in the sample, around 84% were seen once. The chain is built from TRBV6-6 and TRBJ1-1; 7 bases map to TRBD1. The sample was PBMCs. The source of this sequence is a boy aged 2 to 10 in good health and CMV-seronegative. The CDR3 DNA sequence: TGTGCCAGCAGTTACTCCCCTCGGACAGGAGGAGCTTTCTTT. This translates into CASSYSPRTGGAFF.